A single sample gave rise to the 27 T cell receptor beta chains below, sequenced in a study of technical replicates of blood from a few donors. The data were produced by immunoSEQ multiplex PCR, yet TCRdb's version contains in-frame clones alone and is incomplete. The table lists around 67,000 clones, approximately 86% of them singletons. The sequenced sample consisted of PBMCs. The receptors shown here come from a human donor in good health. Some clones in this sample may be carry-over from other donors' samples.

The rearrangement joins TRBV11-2 to TRBJ1-3, with a tentative D call TRBD1 (5 bases). V was clipped by 3 bases and J by 4 bases, with 10 bases between them. The CDR3 is 14 residues long. Germline assignment: CDR1 SGHAT and CDR2 FQNNGV. The CDR3 spells CASSLSGFGNTIYF. CDR3 DNA sequence: TGTGCCAGCAGCTTGTCAGGGTTCGGAAACACCATATATTTT.

The V and J genes are TRBV19 and TRBJ1-2, with D possibly matching TRBD1 (5 bases). V lost 4 bases to trimming and J lost 3 bases, with 18 bases between them. Germline loops: CDR1 LNHDA, CDR2 SQIVND (reference sequence). The CDR3 covers 16 residues. CDR3 nucleotide sequence: TGTGCCAGTAGTAGCCCCGGGACTCCCGGATACTATGGCTACACCTTC. Amino acids: CASSSPGTPGYYGYTF.

The chain couples TRBV7-2 to TRBJ2-2; TRBD1 matches at 9 bases. The CDR3 totals 16 residues. The V gene's germline CDR1 is SGHTA and CDR2 FQGNSA. Trimming at V came to 6 bases and at J to 4 bases, leaving 9 bases not matched to a gene. The CDR3 bases are TGTGCCAGCAGTTCGTGGGACAGGGTTTCCACCGGGGAGCTGTTTTTT. It is translated as CASSSWDRVSTGELFF.

This chain connects TRBV19 to TRBJ2-7, with 11 bases fitting TRBD1. There are 17 residues in the CDR3. J was trimmed by 3 bases and V by 5 bases; bases with no gene match: 12. Germline assignment: CDR1 LNHDA and CDR2 SQIVND (reference sequence). The CDR3, as DNA: TGTGCCAGTAGTGTTCAAAGTTCCGGGACAGGGGGCTACGAGCAGTACTTC. Translated, it gives CASSVQSSGTGGYEQYF.

The rearrangement links TRBV5-1 to TRBJ1-2; D gene ambiguous. This CDR3 is 14 amino acids long. The V and J ends lost 4 bases and 0 bases respectively, with 10 bases between them. Germline V CDR1 and CDR2: SGHRS, YFSETQ. CDR3 sequence (DNA): TGCGCCAGCAGCCCACAGCCAACTAACTATGGCTACACCTTC. Translated: CASSPQPTNYGYTF.

This chain joins TRBV7-2 and TRBJ2-1; the match to TRBD2 covers 9 bases. This CDR3 is built from 16 residues. From germline, CDR1 is SGHTA and CDR2 FQGNSA. J was trimmed by 2 bases and V by 1 base; bases with no gene match: 3. The CDR3 loop is CASSLESGRTYNEQFF. CDR3 DNA: TGTGCCAGCAGCTTAGAAAGCGGGAGGACCTACAATGAGCAGTTCTTC. Full variable domain (remainder filled in from reference TRBV7-2 and TRBJ2-1): GAGVSQSPSNKVTEKGKDVELRCDPISGHTALYWYRQSLGQGLEFLIYFQGNSAPDKSGLPSDRFSAERTGGSVSTLTIQRTQQEDSAVYLCASSLESGRTYNEQFFGPGTRLTVL.

The gene calls are TRBV30 and TRBJ2-1; D is possibly TRBD2 (5 bases). The CDR3 consists of 16 residues. V was shortened by 4 bases and J by 0 bases, with 16 bases between the two germline ends. Germline CDR1 is GTSNPN and CDR2 is SVGIG (reference sequence). The CDR3: CAWTRPSRSSYNEQFF. In nucleotides, the CDR3 is TGTGCCTGGACCCGTCCTAGCAGGAGCTCCTACAATGAGCAGTTCTTC.

For this clone: The junction departs from germline at one end; a sequencing error may be responsible. The chain joins TRBV5-1 to TRBJ2-1, with 7 nucleotides matching TRBD2. Germline assignment: CDR1 SGHRS and CDR2 YFSETQ. The CDR3 consists of 11 residues. For the CDR3, the DNA is TGCGCCAGCAGCTTACACCGGGACTATGTCTTC. This gives the protein CASSLHRDYVF.

Only one count was recorded for this clone. The V and J genes are TRBV7-2 and TRBJ2-3; maybe TRBD1 (5 bases). Germline V CDR1 and CDR2: SGHTA, FQGNSA. The V and J ends lost 5 bases and 2 bases respectively, with 11 bases between them. This CDR3 has 14 amino acids. CDR3 sequence: CASSPDRFTDTQYF. DNA of the CDR3: TGTGCCAGCAGCCCCGACAGATTCACAGATACGCAGTATTTT.

The genes are TRBV5-6 and TRBJ2-1, with TRBD2 matching 11 bases. The trim removed 0 bases at V and 8 bases at J, leaving 7 bases unmatched. Germline CDR1 reads SGHDT; CDR2 reads YYEEEE. The CDR3 length is 16 residues. In DNA, the CDR3 is TGTGCCAGCAGCTTGGGTAGGCTAGCGGGAGGCGATGAGCAGTTCTTC. The encoded protein is CASSLGRLAGGDEQFF.

The chain recombines TRBV27 with TRBJ2-2, with TRBD2 matching 11 bases. The CDR3 spans 15 residues. Germline trimming cut 4 bases from V and 7 bases from J; bases unmatched to any gene: 5. The germline CDR1 and CDR2 sequences are MNHEY and SMNVEV (reference sequence). The CDR3 DNA is TGTGCCAGCAGTTGGACTAGCGGGTGGGGCGGGGAGCTGTTTTTT. This encodes CASSWTSGWGGELFF.

The chain carries TRBV15 and TRBJ1-5; D ambiguous. V lost 3 bases and J lost 5, with 5 bases in between. The CDR3 runs to 12 residues. CDR1 and CDR2 from the germline V gene are LNHNV and YYDKDF (reference sequence). In nucleotides, the CDR3 is TGTGCCACCAGCAGGCGGGATCAGCCCCAGCATTTT. Translation: CATSRRDQPQHF.

The V call is TRBV28, the J call TRBJ1-4, with unresolved D. The CDR3 spans 16 residues. V lost 6 bases and J 4 bases, leaving 18 bases between the germline ends. The germline gives CDR1 MDHEN, CDR2 SYDVKM. For the CDR3, the DNA is TGTGCCAGCAGCTTTCCCACGTGGAGTAATAATGAAAAACTGTTTTTT. Translation: CASSFPTWSNNEKLFF.

A single count supports this clone. The V call is TRBV7-9, the J call TRBJ2-2; D uncertain. V lost 1 base, J lost 5 bases, and 5 bases lay in between. The CDR3 has 13 residues. Germline loops: CDR1 SEHNR, CDR2 FQNEAQ (reference sequence). The CDR3 DNA reads as TGTGCCAGCAGCTTAGGGGCAACCGGGGAGCTGTTTTTT. Its translation: CASSLGATGELFF. Looking up the rest from reference TRBV7-9 and TRBJ2-2 gives the full variable domain: DTGVSQNPRHKITKRGQNVTFRCDPISEHNRLYWYRQTLGQGPEFLTYFQNEAQLEKSRLLSDRFSAERPKGSFSTLEIQRTEQGDSAMYLCASSLGATGELFFGEGSRLTVL.

The V and J genes are TRBV10-3 and TRBJ2-1, with TRBD2 matching 7 bases. CDR3 length: 17 residues. Germline values: CDR1 ENHRY, CDR2 SYGVKD. V lost 4 bases and J lost 0; bases outside the gene matches: 9. DNA of the CDR3: TGTGCCATCAGTGGATCCGGGTCTAGCGGCTCCTACAATGAGCAGTTCTTC. Amino acid sequence: CAISGSGSSGSYNEQFF.

The chain joins TRBV9 to TRBJ1-1; D is unclear. Germline assignment: CDR1 SGDLS and CDR2 YYNGEE. The CDR3 runs 14 residues. Deletions cut 0 bases from V and 3 bases from J, with 9 bases between. The CDR3 coding sequence is TGTGCCAGCAGCGTAGCTTCGAGATACACTGAAGCTTTCTTT. This translates into CASSVASRYTEAFF.

CDR3 region: CASSSQGNQPQHF. CDR3 nucleotide sequence: TGTGCCAGTAGTTCGCAGGGAAATCAGCCCCAGCATTTT. V gene TRBV19 combines with J gene TRBJ1-5; D possibly corresponds to TRBD1 (5 bases). This CDR3 has 13 amino acids. Trimming stripped 5 bases from V and 4 bases from J, with 9 bases between. Looked up from germline, CDR1 is LNHDA and CDR2 is SQIVND (reference sequence).

The genes are TRBV30 and TRBJ1-1, with TRBD1 matching over 7 bases. The V gene's germline CDR1 is GTSNPN and CDR2 SVGIG (reference sequence). V gave up 8 bases and J gave up 2 bases; unmatched junction bases: 8. This CDR3 region has 13 residues. As DNA, the CDR3 is TGTGCCGGGTCCCGGGACAGTAACACTGAAGCTTTCTTT. Translating it yields CAGSRDSNTEAFF.

V and J are TRBV7-9 and TRBJ2-1, with TRBD2 identical over 7 bases. The germline gives CDR1 SEHNR, CDR2 FQNEAQ (reference sequence). The CDR3 has 14 residues. V gave up 1 base and J gave up 12 bases; unmatched junction bases: 9. The CDR3 coding sequence is TGTGCCAGCAGCTTAGGAAGGGAGGGGCCGGTGCAGTTCTTC. Protein product: CASSLGREGPVQFF.

The count of this clone is one. The rearrangement joins TRBV30 to TRBJ1-5; D unclear. This CDR3 comprises 14 residues. Germline V gives CDR1 GTSNPN, CDR2 SVGIG (reference sequence). The V and J ends lost 1 base and 4 bases respectively, with 11 bases between them. As DNA, the CDR3 is TGTGCCTGGAGTGCACAGCTTCAAAATCAGCCCCAGCATTTT. This translates into CAWSAQLQNQPQHF.

This clone was counted once. A read error may account for a junction end that differs from germline. This chain uses TRBV10-3 with TRBJ2-4; TRBD2 matches at 11 bases. The CDR3 is made up of 13 amino acids. The germline V gene encodes CDR1 ENHRY and CDR2 SYGVKD. CDR3 sequence reads: CAIRGTSGTGVTF. CDR3 nucleotides: TGTGCCATCAGAGGGACTAGCGGAACAGGAGTTACTTTC.

The chain combines TRBV4-2 with TRBJ2-1; D is possibly TRBD1 (5 bases). The CDR3 is 13 residues long. Germline V gene sequence: CDR1 LGHNA, CDR2 YNFKEQ. V was trimmed by 8 bases and J by 8 bases, leaving 16 bases between them. As DNA, the CDR3 is TGTGCCAGCTCAGATGTGGGGCGCGATGAGCAGTTCTTC. Its translation is CASSDVGRDEQFF.

V usage is TRBV27 and J usage is TRBJ1-5; D is possibly TRBD1 (6 bases). Germline V gene data show CDR1 as MNHEY and CDR2 as SMNVEV (reference sequence). Trimming took 8 bases from V and 0 from J, leaving 11 bases between them. The CDR3 has 14 amino acids. This CDR3 is CASRRGYSNQPQHF. Here the CDR3 DNA reads TGTGCCAGCCGCAGGGGTTATAGCAATCAGCCCCAGCATTTT.

The V gene is TRBV7-3, the J gene TRBJ2-1; 13 nucleotides line up with TRBD2. The germline CDR1 and CDR2 sequences are SGHTA and FQGTGA. V shed 5 bases, J shed 4 bases, and the junction held 2 bases outside the gene matches. The CDR3 has 15 amino acids. The CDR3 here is CASSELAGGYNEQFF. CDR3 DNA sequence: TGTGCCAGCAGCGAACTAGCGGGGGGGTACAATGAGCAGTTCTTC.

The CDR3 DNA sequence: TGCGCCAGCAGCCAAGAACCTTCGGGGATCTCTGGAAACACCATATATTTT. This encodes CASSQEPSGISGNTIYF. V and J are TRBV4-3 and TRBJ1-3, with D unclear. The germline V gene has CDR1 LGHNA and CDR2 YSLEER. The CDR3 consists of 17 residues. V gave up 0 bases and J gave up 0 bases, with 12 bases separating them.

The CDR3 protein is CSVAKPTSGTSTDTQYF. The CDR3 DNA is TGCAGCGTCGCCAAGCCGACTAGCGGGACCAGCACAGATACGCAGTATTTT. This chain joins TRBV29-1 and TRBJ2-3, with TRBD2 matching 11 bases. This CDR3 region has 17 residues. The ends lost 6 bases at V and 0 bases at J; junction bases unmatched: 11. The germline V gene has CDR1 SQVTM and CDR2 ANQGSEA.

V and J are TRBV6-1 and TRBJ2-5, with D possibly TRBD2 on 6 matching bases. CDR1 and CDR2 (germline): MNHNS, SASEGT. V was clipped by 4 bases and J by 2 bases, with 11 bases between them. The CDR3 has 14 amino acids. The CDR3 sequence is CASSGRGEQETQYF. The CDR3 DNA sequence: TGTGCCAGCAGTGGGAGGGGAGAACAAGAGACCCAGTACTTC.